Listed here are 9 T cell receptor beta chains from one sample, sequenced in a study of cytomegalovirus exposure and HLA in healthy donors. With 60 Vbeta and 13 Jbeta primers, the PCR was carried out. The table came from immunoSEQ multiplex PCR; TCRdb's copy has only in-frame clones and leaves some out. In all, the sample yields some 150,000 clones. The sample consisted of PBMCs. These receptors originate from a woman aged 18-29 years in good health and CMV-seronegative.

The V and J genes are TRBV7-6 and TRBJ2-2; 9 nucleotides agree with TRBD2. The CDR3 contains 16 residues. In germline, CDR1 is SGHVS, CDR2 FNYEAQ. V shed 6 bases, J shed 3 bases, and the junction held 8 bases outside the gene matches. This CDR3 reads CASREIAGADTGELFF. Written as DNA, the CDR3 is TGTGCCAGCAGGGAGATAGCGGGAGCGGACACCGGGGAGCTGTTTTTT.

As DNA, the CDR3 is TGTGCCACCCGGACAGGGACATTCTCCTACAATGAGCAGTTCTTC. It is translated as CATRTGTFSYNEQFF. The chain carries TRBV6-1 and TRBJ2-1; 8 positions agree with TRBD1. After removal of 10 bases from V and 0 bases from J, the junction contained 8 bases not matched to a gene. This CDR3 spans 15 amino acids. From germline, CDR1 is MNHNS and CDR2 SASEGT.

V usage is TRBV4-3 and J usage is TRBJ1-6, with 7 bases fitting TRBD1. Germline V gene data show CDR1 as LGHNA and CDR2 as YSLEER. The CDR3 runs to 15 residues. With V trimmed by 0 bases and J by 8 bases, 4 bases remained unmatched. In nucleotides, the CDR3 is TGCGCCAGCAGCCAAGAGACAGGGAGGCATTCACCCCTCCACTTT. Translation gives CASSQETGRHSPLHF.

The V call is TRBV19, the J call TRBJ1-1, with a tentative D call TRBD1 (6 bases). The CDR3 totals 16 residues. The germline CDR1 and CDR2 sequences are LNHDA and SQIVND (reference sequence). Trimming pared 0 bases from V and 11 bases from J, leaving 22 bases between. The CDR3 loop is CASSIEPGGERMGAFF. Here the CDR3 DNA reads TGTGCCAGTAGTATAGAACCGGGGGGCGAAAGGATGGGTGCTTTCTTT.

CDR3 sequence: CASSQEGLPGQGAEGYTF. CDR3 sequence (DNA): TGCGCCAGCAGCCAAGAGGGGCTCCCGGGACAGGGGGCGGAGGGCTACACCTTC. The rearrangement links TRBV4-3 to TRBJ1-2; 12 bases agree with TRBD1. There are 18 residues in the CDR3. Per the germline V gene, CDR1 is LGHNA and CDR2 is YSLEER. The V and J ends lost 0 bases and 8 bases, in that order; junction bases with no gene match: 13.

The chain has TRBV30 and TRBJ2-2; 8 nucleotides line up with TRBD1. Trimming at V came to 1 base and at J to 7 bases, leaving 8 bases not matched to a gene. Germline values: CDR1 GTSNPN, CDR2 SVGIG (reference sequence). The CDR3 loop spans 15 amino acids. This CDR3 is CAWSGAGGAGGELFF. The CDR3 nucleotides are TGTGCCTGGAGTGGGGCAGGGGGCGCGGGCGGGGAGCTGTTTTTT.

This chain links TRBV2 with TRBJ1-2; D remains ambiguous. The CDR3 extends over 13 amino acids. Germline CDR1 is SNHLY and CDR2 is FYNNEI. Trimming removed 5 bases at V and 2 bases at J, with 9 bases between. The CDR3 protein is CASSTVGNYGYTF. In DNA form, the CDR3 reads TGTGCCAGCAGTACTGTCGGGAACTATGGCTACACCTTC.

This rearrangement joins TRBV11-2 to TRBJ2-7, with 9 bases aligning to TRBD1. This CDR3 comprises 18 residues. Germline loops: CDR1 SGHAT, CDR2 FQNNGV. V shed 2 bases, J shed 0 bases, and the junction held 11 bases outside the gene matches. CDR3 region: CASSLWLPGQGSSYEQYV. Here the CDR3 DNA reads TGTGCCAGCAGCTTATGGTTACCGGGACAGGGAAGCTCCTACGAGCAGTACGTC.

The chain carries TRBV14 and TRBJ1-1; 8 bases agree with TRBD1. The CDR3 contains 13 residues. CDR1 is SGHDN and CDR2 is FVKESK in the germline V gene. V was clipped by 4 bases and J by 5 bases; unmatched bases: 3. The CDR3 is CASSLTGGTEAFF. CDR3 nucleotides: TGTGCCAGCAGCCTCACAGGGGGGACTGAAGCTTTCTTT.